These 17 T cell receptor beta chains came from one sample sequenced in a study of cytomegalovirus exposure and HLA in healthy donors (dated by TCRdb to 2015 to 2018). Library preparation used the immunoSEQ multiplex PCR assay. For the multiplex PCR, a mixture combining 60 forward primers for TCR Vbeta segments and 13 reverse primers for TCR Jbeta segments was used. TCRdb retrieved this table from immuneACCESS and kept in-frame rearrangements only. Not all clones are present; in checked studies, unresolved V genes account for under half, and no reason is known for the remainder. A total of 150,000 or so clones appear in this sample, 75% to 80% of them only once. The ten largest clones add up to about 3% of the sample. Specimen: PBMCs. These receptors all come from a man aged 40-49 years in good health and CMV-seropositive.

This chain joins TRBV5-1 and TRBJ2-7; 9 bases are shared with TRBD2. From germline, CDR1 is SGHRS and CDR2 YFSETQ. CDR3 length equals 14 residues. Trimming at V came to 7 bases and at J to 5 bases, leaving 10 bases not matched to a gene. In DNA form, the CDR3 reads TGCGCCAGCCGACCTGGGACTAGCATTGACGAGCAGTACTTC. Translated, it gives CASRPGTSIDEQYF. The full variable domain, in which reference TRBV5-1 and TRBJ2-7 provide the parts outside the CDR3, is KAGVTQTPRYLIKTRGQQVTLSCSPISGHRSVSWYQQTPGQGLQFLFEYFSETQRNKGNFPGRFSGRQFSNSRSEMNVSTLELGDSALYLCASRPGTSIDEQYFGPGTRLTVT.

This chain connects TRBV2 to TRBJ1-3; no firm D call. Per the germline V gene, CDR1 is SNHLY and CDR2 is FYNNEI. Between the trimmed V and J ends, which lost 3 bases and 0 bases, there was a span of 9 bases. The CDR3 length is 15 residues. This CDR3 is CASSEGVRSGNTIYF. The CDR3 DNA follows: TGTGCCAGCAGTGAGGGAGTTCGCTCTGGAAACACCATATATTTT.

The chain joins TRBV5-1 to TRBJ2-5; D might be TRBD2 (5 bases). This CDR3 has 13 residues. The germline CDR1 and CDR2 sequences are SGHRS and YFSETQ. V lost 3 bases and J lost 5, with 11 bases in between. The CDR3 DNA sequence: TGCGCCAGCAGCTCAGGAGGCGGGGAGACCCAGTACTTC. Its protein product is CASSSGGGETQYF.

This clone turned up a few times. The gene calls are TRBV28 and TRBJ2-4; 13 positions agree with TRBD2. Trimming took 5 bases from V and 5 from J; bases not matched to a gene: 6. This CDR3 contains 16 residues. CDR1 is MDHEN, CDR2 SYDVKM, per germline. The DNA of the CDR3 is TGTGCCAGCAGTATCGGACTAGCGGGAGCTGAAAACATTCAGTACTTC. Translation: CASSIGLAGAENIQYF.

This chain uses TRBV19 with TRBJ2-7; maybe TRBD1 (5 bases). The CDR3 sequence is 14 residues long. Trimming pared 2 bases from V and 2 bases from J, leaving 10 bases between. Germline loops: CDR1 LNHDA, CDR2 SQIVND (reference sequence). CDR3 bases: TGTGCCAGTAGTATAACAGGAATCCCCTACGAGCAGTACTTC. Its translation: CASSITGIPYEQYF.

The DNA of the CDR3 is TGCAGCGTACGAGTACAGGGGAGAAAGCCTCCAAATCAGCCCCAGCATTTT. It yields the protein CSVRVQGRKPPNQPQHF. J is TRBJ1-5 and V is TRBV29-1; TRBD1 agrees at 7 bases. Germline CDR1 reads SQVTM; CDR2 reads ANQGSEA. With 6 bases clipped from V and 4 bases from J, the junction kept 18 bases outside the gene matches. CDR3 length: 17 residues.

The CDR3 spells CASSQSIAGSYNEQFF. CDR3 nucleotides: TGTGCCAGCAGCCAGTCCATAGCGGGATCCTACAATGAGCAGTTCTTC. The chain has TRBV4-2 and TRBJ2-1; 8 bases agree with TRBD2. Germline V lookup: CDR1 LGHNA, CDR2 YNFKEQ. The length of the CDR3 is 16 residues. V was pared by 3 bases and J by 1 base, with 5 bases of the junction left unmatched.

V is TRBV27 and J is TRBJ2-3, with a possible D match to TRBD2 (5 bases). Trimming stripped 5 bases from V and 0 bases from J, with 18 bases between. CDR3 length: 17 residues. Germline V lookup: CDR1 MNHEY, CDR2 SMNVEV (reference sequence). The DNA for the CDR3 is TGTGCCAGCAGTCTTAGTCCCTCCCTAGCCAGCACAGATACGCAGTATTTT. It is translated as CASSLSPSLASTDTQYF.

The chain uses TRBV7-2 and TRBJ2-5; 9 positions match TRBD2. Looked up from germline, CDR1 is SGHTA and CDR2 is FQGNSA. The CDR3 has 14 amino acids. V lost 4 bases and J lost 5; bases outside the gene matches: 5. The CDR3 DNA is TGTGCCAGCAGCTGGCGGGAGGGCCTGGAGACCCAGTACTTC. Protein product: CASSWREGLETQYF.

The chain links TRBV7-9 to TRBJ2-3; D possibly corresponds to TRBD1 (5 bases). The CDR3 is 15 residues long. V lost 5 bases to trimming and J lost 1 base, with 13 bases between them. Looked up from germline, CDR1 is SEHNR and CDR2 is FQNEAQ (reference sequence). CDR3 sequence: CASSPPQGGTDTQYF. Written as DNA, the CDR3 is TGTGCCAGCAGCCCCCCCCAGGGTGGCACAGATACGCAGTATTTT. Filled out from reference TRBV7-9 and TRBJ2-3, the complete variable domain reads DTGVSQNPRHKITKRGQNVTFRCDPISEHNRLYWYRQTLGQGPEFLTYFQNEAQLEKSRLLSDRFSAERPKGSFSTLEIQRTEQGDSAMYLCASSPPQGGTDTQYFGPGTRLTVL.

This clone is a singleton in its sample. DNA for the CDR3: TGTGCCAGCAGCCTCAAATCCGGGACTGCGGAGCAGTTCTTC. Translation: CASSLKSGTAEQFF. The rearrangement uses TRBV7-2 and TRBJ2-1; D possibly corresponds to TRBD2 (6 bases). Germline assignment: CDR1 SGHTA and CDR2 FQGNSA. The length of the CDR3 is 14 residues. V gave up 5 bases and J gave up 10 bases, with 18 bases separating them. Looking up the rest from reference TRBV7-2 and TRBJ2-1 gives the full variable domain: GAGVSQSPSNKVTEKGKDVELRCDPISGHTALYWYRQSLGQGLEFLIYFQGNSAPDKSGLPSDRFSAERTGGSVSTLTIQRTQQEDSAVYLCASSLKSGTAEQFFGPGTRLTVL.

The rearrangement joins TRBV5-1 to TRBJ2-7; a weak D match, TRBD2 (6 bases). CDR1 and CDR2 from the germline V gene are SGHRS and YFSETQ. Trimming stripped 5 bases from V and 1 base from J, with 10 bases between. The CDR3 extends over 13 amino acids. CDR3 in amino acids: CASSPGASYEQYF. In nucleotides, the CDR3 is TGCGCCAGCAGTCCGGGAGCGTCCTACGAGCAGTACTTC.

This chain links TRBV5-1 with TRBJ2-5; D is uncertain. The V end lost 0 bases, the J end lost 5 bases, and 14 bases lay between the germline ends. The CDR3 runs to 15 residues. Per germline, CDR1 SGHRS and CDR2 YFSETQ. The CDR3 is CASSLVGSSAETQYF. In DNA form, the CDR3 reads TGCGCCAGCAGCTTGGTCGGGTCCTCCGCGGAGACCCAGTACTTC.

CDR3 sequence reads: CASSDRRREVNYGYTF. The CDR3 DNA reads as TGTGCCAGCAGTGATCGGAGGAGAGAAGTTAACTATGGCTACACCTTC. The gene calls are TRBV6-1 and TRBJ1-2; D is unclear. CDR1 is MNHNS, CDR2 SASEGT, per germline. Trimming took off 3 bases at V and 1 base at J, with 15 bases between the two ends. The CDR3 is 16 amino acids.

The V and J genes are TRBV7-8 and TRBJ2-7, with TRBD1 matching over 8 bases. The trim removed 4 bases at V and 2 bases at J, leaving 4 bases unmatched. CDR1 is SGHVS, CDR2 FQNEAQ, per germline. The CDR3 sequence is 14 residues long. The CDR3 nucleotides are TGTGCCAGCAGCTCTCAACAGGGGGCCTACGAGCAGTACTTC. This encodes CASSSQQGAYEQYF.

V gene TRBV27 combines with J gene TRBJ1-1, with D perhaps matching TRBD1 (5 bases). The ends were cut back, 4 bases at V and 4 bases at J, with 16 bases in the middle. Germline CDR1 and CDR2: MNHEY and SMNVEV (reference sequence). The CDR3 has 15 residues. CDR3 DNA sequence: TGTGCCAGCAGTTCAAACATAGCGGGGGGCACTGAAGCTTTCTTT. This gives the protein CASSSNIAGGTEAFF.

This chain uses TRBV7-2 with TRBJ1-1, with 7 positions matching TRBD1. CDR1 is SGHTA, CDR2 FQGNSA, per germline. The trim removed 5 bases at V and 5 bases at J, leaving 5 bases unmatched. This CDR3 comprises 13 residues. The CDR3 DNA is TGTGCCAGCAGCCAAACAGGGGAAACTGAAGCTTTCTTT. This translates into CASSQTGETEAFF.